The clone carrying this T cell receptor (beta chain) was picked up one time. Its specificity is unknown. The sample is drawn from a study of cytomegalovirus exposure and HLA in healthy donors. Whole-study results and caveats: Using the classifier, cytomegalovirus status was reportedly diagnosed with high specificity and sensitivity. A later analysis reportedly found fewer N-insertions in an Asian-associated ancestry cluster than the roughly 700-donor mean. According to a later analysis, most TCR beta chains associated with CMV appeared HLA-restricted. Among the CMV-associated chains, a few were confirmed in vitro as specific for CMV antigens.

PCR employed 60 Vbeta and 13 Jbeta primers. Method: immunoSEQ multiplex PCR; TCRdb's copy keeps in-frame clones and lacks some. Found here are about 160,000 clones, roughly four fifths of them singletons; the top ten hold about 4.6%. Germline V gene data show CDR1 as MDHEN and CDR2 as SYDVKM. The CDR3 length is 13 residues. Deletions cut 3 bases from V and 8 bases from J, with 13 bases between. The chain uses TRBV28 and TRBJ1-1, with D perhaps TRBD1 (6 bases). The source material was PBMCs. The sequence was obtained from a middle-aged man in good health and CMV-seronegative. CDR3 sequence: CASSFLTGTEAFF. The CDR3 DNA sequence: TGTGCCAGCAGTTTTTTAACCGGGACAGAAGCTTTCTTT.